The present entry profiles one TCR beta chain with its context. These data come from a study of blood T cell repertoires in COVID-19. Study as a whole: There were acute and convalescent COVID-19 samples, and they came from the United States, Italy and Spain. From T cells, B-cell-depleted T cells, or PBMCs came the material, which was cDNA or gDNA.

Assignments of participants to cohorts depended upon their own reported clinical history. V lost 4 bases and J lost 6; bases outside the gene matches: 10. This CDR3 region has 17 residues. Germline V gene sequence: CDR1 LGHNA, CDR2 YNFKEQ. In the study's own analysis: Amplification of reference gene primers was used by the study to estimate nucleated cell counts. Some clones are missing from TCRdb's copy, which holds only in-frame ones; the method was immunoSEQ multiplex PCR. The V and J calls and clone size are taken from that table; D and trimming were inferred from the DNA. Of over 200,000 clones detected, about 85% appear once; the ten largest clones hold roughly 10%.

The chain is built from TRBV4-2 and TRBJ2-2; 11 nucleotides match TRBD2. Sequencing input: PBMCs or T cells enriched from blood (not recorded which). The receptor was isolated from a man between 25 and 39 years old who had recovered from COVID-19. Written as DNA, the CDR3 is TGTGCCAGCAGCCCCTGGGGTAGCGGGGGGGCAGCCGGGGAGCTGTTTTTT. Translating gives CASSPWGSGGAAGELFF.